This T cell receptor beta chain derives from a study of regulatory T cells in long-lasting Graves disease. The study's findings and limits: Compared with new cases, persistent Graves' patients showed reduced TCR diversity. There were preferences for TRBV28, TRBJ1-2 and TRBJ2-5 in persistent disease. A limited number of samples was an acknowledged limitation.

This clonotype was recorded many times. What it binds is not known. V dropped 0 bases and J dropped 5; count of bases not matched to a gene: 9. The CDR3 runs 17 residues. CDR1 and CDR2 (germline): MNHEY, SVGEGT. The time point denotes: newly diagnosed GD, antithyroid drugs for less than 3 months. PBMC RNA was the source of the TCR library. The EDTA tubes were filled with around 8.1 milliliters of drawn peripheral blood. Construction of TCR beta libraries relied on iRepertoire HTBI primers and on Arm-PCR targeting CDR3 regions. TCRdb re-called the multiplex PCR reads through MiXCR, storing one row per CDR3 protein. In the table there are about 400,000 distinct CDR3 sequences, less than 20% of which are singletons.

The specimen was peripheral blood mononuclear cells (PBMCs), collected at new diagnosis, from a patient treated with antithyroid drugs. This TCR was recovered from a female donor with Graves disease. V gene TRBV6-2 or TRBV6-3 combines with J gene TRBJ2-1; TRBD2 matches 8 bases. The CDR3 loop is CASSYSSSGSVNNEQFF. DNA for the CDR3: TGTGCCAGCAGTTACTCGTCCAGCGGGAGCGTCAACAATGAGCAGTTCTTC.